The sequence of this T cell receptor beta chain was determined in a study of T cell clones after liver transplantation. The overall study: In this trial, immunosuppression withdrawal was attempted within 2 years of liver transplant. The study's findings and limits: Donor-reactive sequences fell more than third party-reactive ones, suggesting partial deletion.

The CDR3 sequence is 17 residues long. V lost 4 bases and J 5 bases, leaving 18 bases between the germline ends. CDR1 and CDR2 from the germline V gene are MNHNS and SASEGT. In its sample, this clone was seen once. Its antigen is not known. The repertoire was sequenced with immunoSEQ multiplex PCR; TCRdb's copy has only in-frame clones and lacks some. The table includes around 110,000 clones, approximately 90% detected once. The sequence was collected from a human patient who received a liver transplant. The T cells may partly be graft donor cells. The source was CD4+ T cells from blood, collected 12 months after liver transplant. The chain has TRBV6-1 and TRBJ1-6; weak D call: TRBD1 (6 bases). CDR3 DNA sequence: TGTGCCAGCAGTGGAAAAGGACAGCCTGGCGATAATTCACCCCTCCACTTT. It yields the protein CASSGKGQPGDNSPLHF.